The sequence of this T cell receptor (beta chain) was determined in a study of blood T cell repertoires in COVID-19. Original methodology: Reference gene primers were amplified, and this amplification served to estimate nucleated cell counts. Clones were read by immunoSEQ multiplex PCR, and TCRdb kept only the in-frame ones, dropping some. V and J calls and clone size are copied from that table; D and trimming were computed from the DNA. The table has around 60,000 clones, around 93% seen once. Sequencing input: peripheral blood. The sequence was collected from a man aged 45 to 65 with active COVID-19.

The CDR3 region has the DNA TGTGCCAGCAGTTTTGCAGGGGGCCCAGCGTCAGATACGCAGTATTTT. It is translated as CASSFAGGPASDTQYF. The genes are TRBV27 and TRBJ2-3; TRBD1 matches at 8 bases. CDR3 length: 16 residues. V lost 3 bases and J lost 4; bases outside the gene matches: 9. Germline V gene sequence: CDR1 MNHEY, CDR2 SMNVEV (reference sequence).